This TCR beta chain was identified during a study of vaccination and CD4 T cells after COVID-19 (dated by TCRdb to between 2020 and 2023). Broadly, across the study: Every convalescent patient had a positive nasal swab PCR test for SARS-CoV-2, with mild disease in eight to ten patients and severe disease in one. The convalescent cohort included six males and four females, with two Hispanic individuals, seven Caucasians, two Asians and one multiracial person. Participants got two doses of the Pfizer-BioNTech BNT162b2 vaccine (n=8) or two doses of the Moderna mRNA-1273 vaccine (n=2). Post-COVID blood samples were collected from convalescent patients a median of approximately 100 days after diagnosis, with a range of roughly 30 to 161 days. The time from the second vaccine dose to post-vaccine blood sampling had a median of roughly 70 days and ranged from roughly 13 to 241 days. The cultures were stimulated with overlapping spike peptide pools from SARS-CoV-2 and from the common cold coronaviruses HCoV-NL63, HCoV-OC43 and HCoV-229E. In control cultures, a CEFX viral epitope pool was used as positive control, an HIV-1 Nef peptide pool was used as negative control, or no peptide was added. The spike-specific CD4+ TCR repertoire was compared before and after mRNA vaccination in over nine COVID-19 convalescent patients and a handful of infection-naive healthy vaccine recipients.

This clonotype was observed a few times. It lacks a known antigen. The sample holds no much larger clone one base away, and base qualities are not on file. The library came from PCR. DNA from cultured CD4+ T cells underwent TCR sequencing with the Oncomine TCR Beta short-read assay at the Johns Hopkins FTIC core. The QIAamp micro DNA kit was used to extract genomic DNA from the cultured CD4+ T cells. Oncomine TCR Beta libraries from cultured CD4+ T cells were pooled using unique dual indexes and sequenced on an Illumina iSeq 100. Processing in the source paper ran as follows. Non-productive sequences were removed, and CDR3s not starting with C, not ending with F or W, or shorter than 7 amino acids were discarded. Antigen-specific clonotypes were identified using the MANAFEST web application through comparison of peptide-stimulated wells with reference and other culture wells. To be called positive, a clone needed an FDR below 0.05, an odds ratio above 5, and a productive frequency above 0.1% in at least two of three replicate wells. Clonotypes that were significantly expanded in both SARS-CoV-2 spike wells and at least one common cold coronavirus spike condition were defined as cross-reactive. CDR3 homology was assessed with Levenshtein distances (stringdist) and unrooted phylogenetic trees (ape) in R version 3.6.1. TCRdb trimmed the raw reads at Q25, called clones with MiXCR and kept productive beta chains. Here each entry gathers all rows of one CDR3 protein and keeps the most common genes and DNA. These V and J calls rely on TCRdb rather than the paper's analysis. A total of about 6,600 distinct CDR3 sequences appear in this sample, around 50% of them only once. Together, the top ten hold under 30% of the sample.

At the junction V is shortened by 3 bases and J by 7 bases, with 13 bases in between. Its CDR3 holds 14 amino acids, cysteine through phenylalanine. Left in the record is the CDR3 DNA by itself, 42 bases read in frame from the first base. CDR1 and CDR2 were assigned from the germline V gene (reference sequence) as LNHDA and SQIVND. The investigation overall reported the following: Among convalescent patients, a median roughly 90% of the SARS-CoV-2-reactive clones seen after vaccination appeared only after vaccination, which suggests priming specific to the vaccine. Relatively few convalescent patients were included in the study, and early timepoints after natural infection were not analyzed. Of the vaccine-specific clones in convalescent patients, 304 of 307, or nearly all, reacted only to SARS-CoV-2 spike and did not cross-react with common cold coronaviruses. The median number of SARS-CoV-2-reactive clonotypes rose from approximately 20 after infection to some 37 after vaccination, but the change was not significant.

This specimen's treatment or condition label, interpreted: approximately 9-day PBMC culture with coronavirus spike peptide pools or control peptides (ViraFEST assay). The ViraFEST assay, used in the study, expanded antigen-specific T cells with peptide pools and then identified the expanded clonotypes through TCR sequencing. The convalescent patients' positive SARS-CoV-2 PCR tests fell between March and December 2020, which was before the Alpha, Beta and Delta variants emerged in the United States. About 2 million PBMCs per well were cultured in IMDM with approximately 5% human AB serum and 8.5 to 10 IU/ml IL-2, plus 10 ug/ml peptide pools. On days 3 and 7, half of the culture medium was replaced with fresh IL-2-containing medium. After 10 days of culture, CD4+ T cells were isolated by negative selection using the EasySep CD4+ T cell isolation kit. PBMCs were separated from whole blood using Ficoll-Paque Plus gradient centrifugation and then either used fresh or cryopreserved at -140C. Culture conditions were generally each tested in triplicate wells.

Sequenced sample: CD4+ T cells from blood, cultured in vitro. The receptor's source is a human donor who had recovered from COVID-19. Here the chain combines TRBV19 and TRBJ1-5, with an unclear D gene assignment. The sequenced DNA is TGTGCCAGTAGTATCCGACGGGGTGAGCAGCCCCAGCATTTT. This sequence encodes CASSIRRGEQPQHF.